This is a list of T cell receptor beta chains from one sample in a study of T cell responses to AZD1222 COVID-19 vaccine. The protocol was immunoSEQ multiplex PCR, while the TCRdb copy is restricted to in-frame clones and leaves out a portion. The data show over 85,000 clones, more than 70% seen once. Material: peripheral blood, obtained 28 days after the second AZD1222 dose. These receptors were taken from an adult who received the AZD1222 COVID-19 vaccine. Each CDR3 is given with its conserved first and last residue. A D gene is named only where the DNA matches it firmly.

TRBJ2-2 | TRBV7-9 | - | CASSSSISRKDPNTGELFF | TGTGCCAGCAGCTCCTCCATCTCGAGGAAAGATCCGAACACCGGGGAGCTGTTTTTT
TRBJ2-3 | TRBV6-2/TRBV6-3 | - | CASSYSGAPLDTQYF | TGTGCCAGCAGTTATTCGGGGGCCCCCCTCGATACGCAGTATTTT
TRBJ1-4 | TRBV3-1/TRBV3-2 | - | CASSAGGEKLFF | TGTGCCAGCAGCGCGGGGGGTGAAAAACTGTTTTTT
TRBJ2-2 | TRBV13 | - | CASSLGRGSGELFF | TGTGCCAGCAGCTTAGGGCGTGGCTCCGGGGAGCTGTTTTTT
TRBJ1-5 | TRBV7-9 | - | CASSLALGSNQPQHF | TGTGCCAGCAGCTTAGCGCTCGGTAGCAATCAGCCCCAGCATTTT
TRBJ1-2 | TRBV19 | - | CASRNYGYTF | TGTGCCAGCCGGAACTATGGCTACACCTTC
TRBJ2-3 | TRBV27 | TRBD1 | CASSVYRGQGTDTQYF | TGTGCCAGCAGTGTCTACAGGGGCCAAGGCACAGATACGCAGTATTTT
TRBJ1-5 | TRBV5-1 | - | CASSLDRDPYSNQPQHF | TGCGCCAGCAGCTTGGACAGGGATCCCTATAGCAATCAGCCCCAGCATTTT
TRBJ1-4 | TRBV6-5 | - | CASSSAGEAANEKLFF | TGTGCCAGCAGTTCGGCGGGGGAGGCGGCTAATGAAAAACTGTTTTTT
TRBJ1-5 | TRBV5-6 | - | CASSLGWGQPQHF | TGTGCCAGCAGCTTAGGATGGGGTCAGCCCCAGCATTTT
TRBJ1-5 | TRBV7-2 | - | CASSNGRDQPQHF | TGTGCCAGCAGCAACGGGCGGGATCAGCCCCAGCATTTT
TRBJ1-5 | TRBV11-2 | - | CASSLDPGQPQHF | TGTGCCAGCAGCTTAGATCCGGGACAGCCCCAGCATTTT
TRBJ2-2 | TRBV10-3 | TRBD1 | CAISESSGGAYTGELFF | TGTGCCATCAGTGAGTCCTCAGGGGGCGCGTACACCGGGGAGCTGTTTTTT